These 7 T cell receptor beta chains originate from one sample sequenced in a study of blood T cells in healthy people across ages (dated by TCRdb to between 2014 and 2016). The method was 5' RACE. The second PCR ran for roughly 7 to 11 cycles and used a J-beta primer mix along with a sample-barcoded 5' primer. The public reads were reprocessed in TCRdb via fastp at Q25 and MiXCR, keeping in-frame beta chains. CDR3 protein sequences are deduplicated, and each keeps its most common genes and DNA. Counted in this sample were some 1.8 million distinct CDR3 sequences; 39% of them appeared once. Roughly 23% of the sample is taken by the ten largest. The specimen sequenced was blood. The receptors originated from a human donor in good health.

The CDR3 region is CAIPKTSGNSTDTQYF. The CDR3 DNA follows: TGTGCCATCCCTAAAACAAGCGGAAACAGCACAGATACGCAGTATTTT. The chain carries TRBV24-1 and TRBJ2-3; a possible D gene is TRBD2 (5 bases). Deletions cut 11 bases from V and 0 bases from J, with 20 bases between. The CDR3 length is 16 residues. The V gene's germline CDR1 is KGHDR and CDR2 SFDVKD.

This clonotype showed up just once. One end of the junction varies from germline; a read error may be responsible. This chain uses TRBV6-1 with TRBJ2-3, with 9 bases lining up with TRBD2. This CDR3 is 18 amino acids long. Germline CDR1 reads MNHNS; CDR2 reads SASEGT. The CDR3 spells CASSEVLWVAGDPDTRYF. CDR3 DNA sequence: TGTGCCAGCAGTGAAGTATTGTGGGTAGCGGGGGACCCTGATACGCGGTATTTT.

This clonotype was counted between two and nine times. The chain uses TRBV29-1 and TRBJ2-5; D not resolved. The CDR3 is 11 residues long. Between the trimmed V and J ends, which lost 4 bases and 7 bases, there was a span of 10 bases. Germline lookup yields CDR1 SQVTM and CDR2 ANQGSEA. The CDR3 region is CSVVARRTQYF. The CDR3 DNA reads TGCAGCGTTGTGGCTCGGCGGACCCAGTACTTC.

The genes are TRBV29-1 and TRBJ1-2; D gene uncertain. V was trimmed by 2 bases and J by 0 bases, leaving 10 bases between them. CDR3 length equals 14 residues. From germline, CDR1 is SQVTM and CDR2 ANQGSEA. The DNA for the CDR3 is TGCAGCGTTGAAAAAGGCGGCACTAACTATGGCTACACCTTC. It translates to CSVEKGGTNYGYTF.

The rearrangement joins TRBV7-2 to TRBJ2-4; D is ambiguous. This CDR3 contains 14 residues. With 4 bases removed from V and 7 bases from J, the gap between germline ends came to 14 bases. From germline, CDR1 is SGHTA and CDR2 FQGNSA. The CDR3 sequence is CASSSQGLRNIQYF. DNA of the CDR3: TGTGCCAGCAGCTCCCAAGGTCTCAGGAACATTCAGTACTTC.

This clonotype was counted between two and nine times. CDR3 residues: CASSASQGYTGELFF. The CDR3 region has the DNA TGCGCCAGCAGCGCCTCACAGGGTTACACCGGGGAGCTGTTTTTT. This rearrangement joins TRBV5-1 to TRBJ2-2, with D maybe TRBD1 (6 bases). The CDR3 contains 15 residues. The germline V gene encodes CDR1 SGHRS and CDR2 YFSETQ. V lost 4 bases, J lost 3 bases, and 13 bases lay in between.

V usage is TRBV9 and J usage is TRBJ2-4; D is unclear. The CDR3 sequence is 15 residues long. Germline V gene data show CDR1 as SGDLS and CDR2 as YYNGEE. V dropped 4 bases and J dropped 13 bases, with 24 bases sitting between them. In nucleotides, the CDR3 is TGTGCCAGCAGCCCTACTGCAAGGAGAGATTCTAGGCAGTACTTC. Translation: CASSPTARRDSRQYF.